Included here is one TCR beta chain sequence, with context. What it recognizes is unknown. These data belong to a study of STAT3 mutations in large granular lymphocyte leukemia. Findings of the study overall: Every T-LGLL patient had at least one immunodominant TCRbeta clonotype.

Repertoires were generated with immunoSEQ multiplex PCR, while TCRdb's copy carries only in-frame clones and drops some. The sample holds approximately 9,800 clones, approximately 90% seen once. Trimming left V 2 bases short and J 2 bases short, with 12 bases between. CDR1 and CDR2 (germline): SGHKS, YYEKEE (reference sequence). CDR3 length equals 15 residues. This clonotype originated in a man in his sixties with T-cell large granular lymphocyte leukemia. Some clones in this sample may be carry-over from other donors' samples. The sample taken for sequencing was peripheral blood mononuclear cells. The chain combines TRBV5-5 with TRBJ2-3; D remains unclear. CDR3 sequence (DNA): TGTGCCAGCAGCTTTCGTCGCGGCTACACAGATACGCAGTATTTT. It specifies CASSFRRGYTDTQYF.